This T cell receptor (beta chain) was documented in a study of PD-1 blockade in mismatch repair-deficient tumors. Study-level information: Enrolled about 2013-2017, patients had progressing, pretreated mismatch repair-deficient cancers of over nine types.

Note on this clone: What it recognizes is unknown.

CDR3 length equals 13 residues. V lost 0 bases to trimming and J lost 6 bases; unmatched junction nucleotides: 1. From germline, CDR1 is MNHEY and CDR2 SMNVEV (reference sequence). Study conclusions and caveats: After pembrolizumab, tumor-resident clones rose rapidly, then generally contracted before radiologic responses.

Clones were sequenced by immunoSEQ multiplex PCR, and TCRdb holds only the in-frame ones, with some missing. The sample has 40,000 or so clones; approximately 83% are singletons. J is TRBJ1-1 and V is TRBV27; 7 bases agree with TRBD1. The source was PBMCs, collected around 40 weeks after starting pembrolizumab. The origin of this receptor is an adult with mismatch repair-deficient cancer. For the CDR3, the DNA is TGTGCCAGCAGTTTATCGACAGGGTCTGAAGCTTTCTTT. Translation: CASSLSTGSEAFF.